These 24 T cell receptor beta chains came from one sample sequenced in a study of T cells in Graves' hyperthyroidism and ophthalmopathy. Amplified TCR beta CDR3 regions derived from RNA transcripts. First-round RT-PCR with HTBI primers amplified the TCR CDR3 region. Each CDR3 protein gets one entry after TCRdb re-called the multiplex PCR reads with MiXCR. The table lists around 520,000 distinct CDR3 sequences, roughly 25% of them singletons. Specimen: blood. The origin of the receptors is a woman aged 30 to 39 with Graves' ophthalmopathy.

This clonotype was detected many times. J is TRBJ2-7 and V is TRBV27; 7 bases agree with TRBD1. The CDR3 contains 15 residues. Trimming at V came to 6 bases and at J to 3 bases, leaving 11 bases not matched to a gene. The germline V gene has CDR1 MNHEY and CDR2 SMNVEV (reference sequence). CDR3 coding DNA: TGTGCCAGCAGCTATAGGGGGCCGGAGATCTACGAGCAGTACTTC. Translated, it gives CASSYRGPEIYEQYF.

This clonotype was seen repeatedly, ten times or more. The chain couples TRBV10-3 to TRBJ1-3; 11 positions match TRBD1. CDR3 length: 15 amino acids. The germline V gene encodes CDR1 ENHRY and CDR2 SYGVKD. The V segment lost 6 bases and the J segment 2 bases; nucleotides outside the gene matches: 3. This chain's CDR3 is CAIRGTGGTGNTIYF. The CDR3 nucleotides read TGTGCCATCAGAGGGACAGGGGGTACTGGAAACACCATATATTTT.

The chain joins TRBV19 to TRBJ2-7, with unresolved D. Germline CDR1 and CDR2: LNHDA and SQIVND (reference sequence). This CDR3 is 12 amino acids long. V lost 8 bases, J lost 7 bases, and 15 bases lay in between. CDR3 sequence reads: CASANPGGEQYF. CDR3 DNA sequence: TGTGCCAGTGCTAATCCTGGTGGAGAGCAGTACTTC.

The chain combines TRBV4-1 with TRBJ1-2; 7 bases are a match to TRBD1. The ends lost 0 bases at V and 1 base at J; junction bases unmatched: 5. The CDR3 runs to 16 residues. Germline CDR1 and CDR2: MGHRA and YSYEKL. This chain's CDR3 is CASSQDRGRRNYGYTF. DNA for the CDR3: TGCGCCAGCAGCCAAGATAGGGGGCGACGTAACTATGGCTACACCTTC.

This clonotype was recorded many times. V is TRBV19 and J is TRBJ1-1, with D unclear. This CDR3 region has 14 residues. Trimming cost V 3 bases and J 3 bases, with 11 bases left between them. CDR1 LNHDA and CDR2 SQIVND come from the germline V gene (reference sequence). CDR3 coding DNA: TGTGCCAGTAGTATTGGAGGGAGTTACACTGAAGCTTTCTTT. This translates into CASSIGGSYTEAFF.

In this sample, this clonotype turned up many times. The genes are TRBV12-3 or TRBV12-4 and TRBJ2-7; 7 positions agree with TRBD1. This CDR3 has 14 amino acids. J gave up 6 bases and V 6 bases, and 11 bases lay outside the gene matches. The CDR3 nucleotides read TGTGCCAGCAGCTACTGGGGACAGATAAGCGAGCAGTACTTC. Translating gives CASSYWGQISEQYF.

This clonotype was detected only a few times. This chain links TRBV6-1 with TRBJ1-1; D unresolved. The CDR3 totals 11 residues. Trimming took off 6 bases at V and 5 bases at J, with 7 bases between the two ends. The germline gives CDR1 MNHNS, CDR2 SASEGT. As DNA, the CDR3 is TGTGCCAGCAGACTTTTGACTGAAGCTTTCTTT. It codes for CASRLLTEAFF.

This clonotype was recorded many times. J is TRBJ2-5 and V is TRBV20-1, with TRBD2 identical over 8 bases. CDR3 length: 12 amino acids. Germline V lookup: CDR1 DFQATT, CDR2 SNEGSKA (reference sequence). The CDR3 is CKNSGEGETQYF. In DNA form, the CDR3 reads TGCAAGAATAGCGGGGAGGGGGAGACCCAGTACTTC.

The table lists this clonotype with many counts. This chain links TRBV11-2 with TRBJ1-5; D is possibly TRBD1 (6 bases). CDR1 and CDR2 (germline): SGHAT, FQNNGV. The CDR3 consists of 17 residues. V shed 3 bases and J shed 2 bases, with 17 bases lying between them. The CDR3 here is CASSFHYSQGGNQPQHF. CDR3 sequence (DNA): TGTGCCAGCAGCTTCCATTATTCACAGGGTGGCAATCAGCCCCAGCATTTT.

This clonotype was counted between two and nine times. The V and J genes are TRBV6-1 and TRBJ2-7; the D call may be TRBD1 or TRBD2 (5 bases each). The CDR3 is made up of 15 amino acids. The V end lost 5 bases, the J end lost 5 bases, and 19 bases lay between the germline ends. In germline, CDR1 is MNHNS, CDR2 SASEGT. CDR3 loop: CASSTPGTLKHEQYF. For the CDR3, the DNA is TGTGCCAGCAGTACCCCCGGGACCCTAAAACACGAGCAGTACTTC.

This clonotype has only a few counts. J is TRBJ2-3 and V is TRBV6-5; weak D call: TRBD1 (6 bases). Germline CDR1 and CDR2: MNHEY and SVGAGI. Trimming took 0 bases from V and 2 from J, leaving 12 bases between them. The CDR3 has 16 amino acids. The CDR3 DNA follows: TGTGCCAGCAGTTACTCGCCGGGACATGACACAGATACGCAGTATTTT. Translated: CASSYSPGHDTDTQYF.

This chain links TRBV15 with TRBJ1-1; no definite D call. Trimming took off 5 bases at V and 11 bases at J, with 21 bases between the two ends. This CDR3 has 14 residues. CDR1 LNHNV and CDR2 YYDKDF come from the germline V gene (reference sequence). The CDR3 DNA is TGTGCCACCAGCCCGTTCGGGAGAGCCTTGGACGCTTTCTTT. Translation: CATSPFGRALDAFF. Together with reference TRBV15 and TRBJ1-1, the CDR3 gives the full variable domain: DAMVIQNPRYQVTQFGKPVTLSCSQTLNHNVMYWYQQKSSQAPKLLFHYYDKDFNNEADTPDNFQSRRPNTSFCFLDIRSPGLGDTAMYLCATSPFGRALDAFFGQGTRLTVV.

In this sample, this clonotype turned up a few times. The rearrangement uses TRBV27 and TRBJ1-3; D is perhaps TRBD1 (5 bases). Per the germline V gene, CDR1 is MNHEY and CDR2 is SMNVEV (reference sequence). The V end lost 9 bases, the J end lost 0 bases, and 12 bases lay between the germline ends. This CDR3 has 14 amino acids. The CDR3, as DNA: TGTGCCAGACTAAGAGACAGCTCTGGAAACACCATATATTTT. Translated, it gives CARLRDSSGNTIYF.

The chain employs TRBV28 and TRBJ1-2; D might be TRBD1 (5 bases). The CDR3 has 13 amino acids. Germline V gives CDR1 MDHEN, CDR2 SYDVKM. V lost 9 bases and J 6 bases, leaving 17 bases between the germline ends. CDR3 loop: CASSMLGTDGYTF. CDR3 nucleotides: TGTGCCAGTAGTATGTTGGGGACGGATGGCTACACCTTC.

This clonotype was recorded at least ten times. This chain joins TRBV28 and TRBJ1-6; D ambiguous. Trimming stripped 4 bases from V and 1 base from J, with 5 bases between. Germline values: CDR1 MDHEN, CDR2 SYDVKM. This CDR3 has 14 amino acids. Here the CDR3 reads CASSSGSYNSPLHF. The CDR3 nucleotides are TGTGCCAGCAGTTCCGGGTCCTATAATTCACCCCTCCACTTT.

The V gene is TRBV12-3 or TRBV12-4, the J gene TRBJ1-5; TRBD1 aligns across 9 bases. CDR3 length: 15 residues. J was trimmed by 2 bases and V by 5 bases; bases with no gene match: 4. Written as DNA, the CDR3 is TGTGCCAGCAGTCGGGACAGGGAGGGCAATCAGCCCCAGCATTTT. This codes for CASSRDREGNQPQHF.

This clonotype was counted between two and nine times. The conserved phenylalanine or tryptophan is not found at the CDR3 terminus, so this likely reflects a read error. This sequence joins TRBV7-2 and TRBJ1-3; D unclear. Between the trimmed V and J ends, which lost 3 bases and 0 bases, there was a span of 9 bases. Germline V CDR1 and CDR2: SGHTA, FQGNSA. CDR3 size: 15 residues. CDR3 protein: CASSFGGNSGNTIYY. Here the CDR3 DNA reads TGTGCCAGCAGCTTCGGAGGGAACTCTGGAAACACCATATATTAT.

V usage is TRBV6-1 and J usage is TRBJ1-2; D uncertain. The CDR3 is 14 residues long. CDR1 MNHNS and CDR2 SASEGT come from the germline V gene. The germline V and J ends were trimmed by 5 bases and 4 bases, with 14 bases remaining between them. CDR3 sequence reads: CASSPNYSLYGYTF. In nucleotides, the CDR3 is TGTGCCAGCAGTCCCAACTACAGCCTCTATGGCTACACCTTC.

The genes are TRBV4-2 and TRBJ2-3; the match to TRBD2 covers 16 bases. The V segment lost 0 bases and the J segment 4 bases; nucleotides outside the gene matches: 4. The CDR3 extends over 18 amino acids. The germline CDR1 and CDR2 sequences are LGHNA and YNFKEQ. This CDR3 is CASSQEGTSGGAADTQYF. CDR3 bases: TGTGCCAGCAGCCAAGAAGGGACTAGCGGGGGGGCGGCAGATACGCAGTATTTT.

The chain has TRBV6-1 and TRBJ1-5, with 8 nucleotides matching TRBD1. Trimming cost V 6 bases and J 5 bases; bases outside gene matches: 9. The CDR3 extends over 15 amino acids. CDR1 and CDR2 from the germline V gene are MNHNS and SASEGT. The CDR3 spells CASSPGGTGHQPQHF. In DNA form, the CDR3 reads TGTGCCAGCAGCCCGGGGGGGACAGGTCATCAGCCCCAGCATTTT.

This clonotype has a count of ten or more. V and J are TRBV29-1 and TRBJ2-5; D perhaps matches TRBD1 (5 bases). This CDR3 is built from 12 residues. Germline lookup yields CDR1 SQVTM and CDR2 ANQGSEA. V lost 4 bases, J lost 5 bases, and 11 bases lay in between. The CDR3 loop reads CSVAGIDETQYF. The CDR3 DNA is TGCAGCGTTGCAGGGATTGACGAGACCCAGTACTTC.

This clonotype was picked up a small number of times. This chain uses TRBV30 with TRBJ1-2; 7 bases agree with TRBD1. Trimming took 3 bases from V and 7 from J; bases not matched to a gene: 2. Per the germline V gene, CDR1 is GTSNPN and CDR2 is SVGIG (reference sequence). The CDR3 totals 11 residues. For the CDR3, the DNA is TGTGCCTGGAGCGAGGGGGCTGGCTACACCTTC. Amino acids: CAWSEGAGYTF.

Only a few counts were recorded for this clonotype. The chain carries TRBV12-3 or TRBV12-4 and TRBJ2-7, with D hard to call. V lost 3 bases and J 4 bases, leaving 7 bases between the germline ends. CDR3 length: 12 amino acids. This CDR3 reads CASSFEGYEQYF. The CDR3 nucleotides are TGTGCCAGCAGTTTCGAAGGTTACGAGCAGTACTTC.

V and J are TRBV6-5 and TRBJ2-5; D unresolved. V gave up 4 bases and J gave up 2 bases, with 8 bases separating them. The CDR3 runs 13 residues. The germline gives CDR1 MNHEY, CDR2 SVGAGI. CDR3 in amino acids: CASSLNHQETQYF. CDR3 DNA sequence: TGTGCCAGCAGTTTGAATCATCAAGAGACCCAGTACTTC.